The 11 T cell receptor beta chains presented below share a single source sample, sequenced in a study of graft-versus-host responses after intestinal transplantation. Irradiated, violet-dye-labeled stimulator cells, approximately 200,000 in number, were plated with approximately 200,000 CFSE-labeled responder cells. Data came from immunoSEQ multiplex PCR; TCRdb stores just in-frame clones and leaves some out. Seen here are 4,500 or so clones, about 26% observed once, and the top ten hold more than 20%. Here the sequenced sample was alloreactive CD8+ T cells from a mixed lymphocyte reaction culture, taken before transplantation. Subset reported: CFSE-low proliferating T cells sorted from approximately six-day pre-transplant mixed lymphocyte reaction (GvH or HvG direction). These receptors were obtained from a human patient who was an organ donor for intestinal transplantation.

By proportion, this clone is medium-sized (0.01 to 0.1%). The chain carries TRBV19 and TRBJ1-1; D possibly corresponds to TRBD1 (5 bases). This CDR3 spans 14 amino acids. V was pared by 0 bases and J by 2 bases, with 7 bases between. CDR1 and CDR2 from the germline V gene are LNHDA and SQIVND (reference sequence). CDR3 DNA sequence: TGTGCCAGTAGTATAGACGGGGGAAACACTGAAGCTTTCTTT. This sequence encodes CASSIDGGNTEAFF. Variable domain in full (rest from reference TRBV19 and TRBJ1-1): DGGITQSPKYLFRKEGQNVTLSCEQNLNHDAMYWYRQDPGQGLRLIYYSQIVNDFQKGDIAEGYSVSREKKESFPLTVTSAQKNPTAFYLCASSIDGGNTEAFFGQGTRLTVV.

The sample holds a few counts of this clone. The chain combines TRBV5-6 with TRBJ2-1; TRBD1 matches 7 bases. Germline trimming cut 3 bases from V and 7 bases from J; bases unmatched to any gene: 10. The CDR3 runs 15 residues. The germline V gene has CDR1 SGHDT and CDR2 YYEEEE. DNA of the CDR3: TGTGCCAGCAGCTACCTCAGACAGGGTTCTAATGAGCAGTTCTTC. As protein: CASSYLRQGSNEQFF.

In DNA form, the CDR3 reads TGTGCCAGCAGCTACCGACTAGAAATGAATGAAGCTTTCTTT. This translates into CASSYRLEMNEAFF. The J gene is TRBJ1-1, the V gene TRBV5-4; D is unresolved. V was cut by 3 bases and J by 7 bases, with 16 bases left in between. The CDR3 is 14 amino acids. Germline V gives CDR1 SGHNT, CDR2 YYREEE (reference sequence).

This clone is judged medium-sized. The chain has TRBV5-4 and TRBJ2-7; possibly TRBD1 for D (6 bases). Deletions cut 2 bases from V and 7 bases from J, with 25 bases between. CDR1 and CDR2 from the germline V gene are SGHNT and YYREEE (reference sequence). CDR3 size: 17 residues. This CDR3 is CASSFGPRIQGVGEQYV. CDR3 nucleotide sequence: TGTGCCAGCAGCTTCGGCCCCCGCATACAGGGTGTGGGGGAGCAGTACGTC.

This clone was observed a few times. V gene TRBV7-9 combines with J gene TRBJ2-1; a weak D match, TRBD2 (5 bases). The CDR3 totals 14 residues. Between the trimmed V and J ends, which lost 1 base and 6 bases, there was a span of 10 bases. Germline-derived CDR1 and CDR2 are SEHNR and FQNEAQ (reference sequence). The CDR3 reads CASSLDISVNEQFF. CDR3 bases: TGTGCCAGCAGCTTAGATATTAGCGTCAATGAGCAGTTCTTC. The whole variable domain, remainder taken from reference TRBV7-9 and TRBJ2-1, is DTGVSQNPRHKITKRGQNVTFRCDPISEHNRLYWYRQTLGQGPEFLTYFQNEAQLEKSRLLSDRFSAERPKGSFSTLEIQRTEQGDSAMYLCASSLDISVNEQFFGPGTRLTVL.

This clone was recorded a few times. J is TRBJ1-5 and V is TRBV15, with D tentatively TRBD1 (6 bases). CDR1 LNHNV and CDR2 YYDKDF come from the germline V gene (reference sequence). CDR3 length: 16 amino acids. Trimming shortened V by 0 bases and J by 3 bases, and 12 bases separated the two germline ends. CDR3 protein: CATSRDWGPNNQPQHF. The CDR3 DNA follows: TGTGCCACCAGCAGAGATTGGGGGCCTAACAATCAGCCCCAGCATTTT.

This clone has only a few counts. The chain is built from TRBV6-1 and TRBJ1-3; the D gene is possibly TRBD1 (5 bases). Germline CDR1 and CDR2: MNHNS and SASEGT. The ends were cut back, 11 bases at V and 0 bases at J, with 17 bases in the middle. This CDR3 has 15 residues. The CDR3 sequence: CAGRGGSNSGNTIYF. Written as DNA, the CDR3 is TGTGCCGGGCGGGGGGGTTCGAACTCTGGAAACACCATATATTTT.

CDR3 coding DNA: TGCAGCGTTCAGGCAGGGGGGACTTGGAGGTCCGGGGAGCTGTTTTTT. Its translation: CSVQAGGTWRSGELFF. The chain is built from TRBV29-1 and TRBJ2-2; D possibly corresponds to TRBD1 (7 bases). V lost 5 bases, J lost 6 bases, and 22 bases lay in between. The length of the CDR3 is 16 residues. CDR1 is SQVTM and CDR2 is ANQGSEA in the germline V gene.

The rearrangement uses TRBV19 and TRBJ1-1; D not certain. The CDR3 spans 14 residues. The germline V gene has CDR1 LNHDA and CDR2 SQIVND (reference sequence). V dropped 1 base and J dropped 4 bases, with 10 bases sitting between them. In DNA, the CDR3 is TGTGCCAGTAGTATAGCCGGGATTGGCACTGAAGCTTTCTTT. It specifies CASSIAGIGTEAFF.

The rearrangement joins TRBV7-8 to TRBJ2-2; D not resolved. CDR3 length equals 14 residues. Trimming shortened V by 1 base and J by 3 bases, and 6 bases separated the two germline ends. From germline, CDR1 is SGHVS and CDR2 FQNEAQ. The DNA for the CDR3 is TGTGCCAGCAGCTTAGACGGGTACACCGGGGAGCTGTTTTTT. Translated: CASSLDGYTGELFF.

This clone was seen a few times. One end of the junction fails to match germline, which may point to a read error. This sequence joins TRBV6-5 and TRBJ1-5; 9 bases are shared with TRBD1. Germline V lookup: CDR1 MNHEY, CDR2 SVGAGI. The CDR3 loop spans 15 amino acids. The CDR3 loop is CASSYSGTGNLPQHF. In nucleotides, the CDR3 is TGTGCCAGCAGTTACTCCGGGACAGGGAATCTGCCCCAGCATTTT.